These 26 T cell receptor beta chains share one sample of origin, sequenced in a study of blood T cell repertoires in COVID-19. The protocol was immunoSEQ multiplex PCR, while the TCRdb copy is restricted to in-frame clones and leaves out a portion. Here the sample spans about 100,000 clones, roughly 92% being singletons. Sequencing was performed on peripheral blood. These receptors originate from a man in his 70s with acute or convalescent COVID-19.

The chain couples TRBV28 to TRBJ1-2; 9 bases fit TRBD1. CDR1 MDHEN and CDR2 SYDVKM come from the germline V gene. CDR3 size: 15 residues. The junction had 6 bases not matched to a gene; V was cut back by 3 bases and J by 4 bases. This CDR3 is CASSLRTGVSYGYTF. CDR3 nucleotides: TGTGCCAGCAGTTTGCGGACAGGGGTTTCCTATGGCTACACCTTC.

The chain employs TRBV19 and TRBJ1-2, with D perhaps TRBD1 (5 bases). This CDR3 region has 14 residues. Trimming cost V 7 bases and J 4 bases, with 16 bases left between them. Germline values: CDR1 LNHDA, CDR2 SQIVND (reference sequence). The CDR3 DNA reads TGTGCCAGTACCTTCTGGGGGGGGATCTATGGCTACACCTTC. Protein product: CASTFWGGIYGYTF.

The chain combines TRBV29-1 with TRBJ2-1; the match to TRBD2 covers 14 bases. CDR1 is SQVTM, CDR2 ANQGSEA, per germline. The V and J ends lost 8 bases and 6 bases, in that order; junction bases with no gene match: 9. CDR3 length equals 15 residues. As DNA, the CDR3 is TGCAGCCACATTGGGACTAGCGGGAGTGGCAATGAGCAGTTCTTC. Its translation is CSHIGTSGSGNEQFF.

The chain combines TRBV7-9 with TRBJ1-4, with D possibly being TRBD1 (5 bases). V lost 1 base and J 7 bases, leaving 13 bases between the germline ends. CDR3 length: 15 amino acids. The germline V gene encodes CDR1 SEHNR and CDR2 FQNEAQ (reference sequence). Here the CDR3 DNA reads TGTGCCAGCAGCTTAGACAGGCAGGGAGGTGAAAAACTGTTTTTT. It specifies CASSLDRQGGEKLFF. Supplemented by reference TRBV7-9 and TRBJ1-4, the full variable domain reads DTGVSQNPRHKITKRGQNVTFRCDPISEHNRLYWYRQTLGQGPEFLTYFQNEAQLEKSRLLSDRFSAERPKGSFSTLEIQRTEQGDSAMYLCASSLDRQGGEKLFFGSGTQLSVL.

The V call is TRBV28, the J call TRBJ1-2; D possibly corresponds to TRBD1 (5 bases). Per germline, CDR1 MDHEN and CDR2 SYDVKM. Trimming cost V 3 bases and J 8 bases, with 16 bases left between them. This CDR3 contains 14 residues. The CDR3 here is CASSLPPGGGGYTF. In nucleotides, the CDR3 is TGTGCCAGCAGTTTGCCTCCGGGGGGAGGGGGCTACACCTTC.

The chain combines TRBV6-2 or TRBV6-3 with TRBJ1-5, with D unresolved. The germline V gene has CDR1 MNHEY and CDR2 SVGEGT. CDR3 length: 14 amino acids. Trimming stripped 6 bases from V and 2 bases from J, with 11 bases between. CDR3 sequence (DNA): TGTGCCAGCAGCCGCGGCCGCGGCAATCAGCCCCAGCATTTT. As protein: CASSRGRGNQPQHF.

This clone showed up just once. The gene calls are TRBV5-4 and TRBJ1-1, with 8 bases aligning to TRBD1. Trimming at V came to 4 bases and at J to 3 bases, leaving 8 bases not matched to a gene. This CDR3 is built from 15 residues. Looked up from germline, CDR1 is SGHNT and CDR2 is YYREEE (reference sequence). The CDR3 region is CASSPGGTGDTEAFF. For the CDR3, the DNA is TGTGCCAGCAGCCCAGGGGGGACAGGTGACACTGAAGCTTTCTTT. The full variable domain, completed using reference TRBV5-4 and TRBJ1-1, is ETGVTQSPTHLIKTRGQQVTLRCSSQSGHNTVSWYQQALGQGPQFIFQYYREEENGRGNFPPRFSGLQFPNYSSELNVNALELDDSALYLCASSPGGTGDTEAFFGQGTRLTVV.

This sequence joins TRBV7-9 and TRBJ1-1; 8 positions agree with TRBD1. The CDR3 consists of 17 residues. Germline loops: CDR1 SEHNR, CDR2 FQNEAQ (reference sequence). V lost 3 bases and J lost 0; bases outside the gene matches: 9. In DNA form, the CDR3 reads TGTGCCAGCAGCTTGGCCAGGGGGCGGCCCATGAACACTGAAGCTTTCTTT. Its protein is CASSLARGRPMNTEAFF.

This chain joins TRBV27 and TRBJ2-5, with D maybe TRBD1 (6 bases). The CDR3 is made up of 15 amino acids. Germline assignment: CDR1 MNHEY and CDR2 SMNVEV (reference sequence). V lost 2 bases to trimming and J lost 3 bases, with 13 bases between them. In DNA form, the CDR3 reads TGTGCCAGCAGTTTAGTGGGGGCAGTCAAAGAGACCCAGTACTTC. Residues: CASSLVGAVKETQYF.

To note about this clone: The same CDR3 is also encoded by other DNA sequences in this sample. This chain joins TRBV5-5 and TRBJ2-7; 7 positions agree with TRBD2. Germline values: CDR1 SGHKS, CDR2 YYEKEE (reference sequence). This CDR3 is 15 amino acids long. The V segment lost 0 bases and the J segment 0 bases; nucleotides outside the gene matches: 3. The CDR3 protein is CASSLGLAVSYEQYF. The CDR3 DNA is TGTGCCAGCAGCTTGGGCCTAGCGGTCTCCTACGAGCAGTACTTC.

This chain connects TRBV6-8 to TRBJ2-1, with D maybe TRBD2 (7 bases). This CDR3 is 18 amino acids long. CDR1 is MNHGY and CDR2 is SAAAGT in the germline V gene. The V end lost 7 bases, the J end lost 3 bases, and 25 bases lay between the germline ends. The CDR3 loop reads CASNFITHGGTLYNEQFF. In DNA form, the CDR3 reads TGTGCCAGCAACTTTATAACCCACGGGGGGACACTCTACAATGAGCAGTTCTTC.

CDR3 protein: CATRLGDTQYF. CDR3 DNA: TGTGCCACCAGACTAGGGGATACGCAGTATTTT. This sequence joins TRBV2 and TRBJ2-3; TRBD2 is a possible D gene (6 bases). V was cut by 10 bases and J by 6 bases, with 11 bases left in between. The CDR3 spans 11 residues. Germline lookup yields CDR1 SNHLY and CDR2 FYNNEI. Full variable domain (missing parts from reference TRBV2 and TRBJ2-3): EPEVTQTPSHQVTQMGQEVILRCVPISNHLYFYWYRQILGQKVEFLVSFYNNEISEKSEIFDDQFSVERPDGSNFTLKIRSTKLEDSAMYFCATRLGDTQYFGPGTRLTVL.

The J gene is TRBJ2-5, the V gene TRBV10-3; 13 positions agree with TRBD2. Per the germline V gene, CDR1 is ENHRY and CDR2 is SYGVKD. The CDR3 contains 16 residues. Trimming cost V 4 bases and J 5 bases; bases outside gene matches: 7. The CDR3 loop reads CAISGTGLAGTETQYF. CDR3 nucleotides: TGTGCCATCAGTGGTACGGGACTAGCGGGAACTGAGACCCAGTACTTC.

The chain couples TRBV20-1 to TRBJ1-5; no firm D call. Between the trimmed V and J ends, which lost 3 bases and 8 bases, there was a span of 14 bases. CDR1 and CDR2 from the germline V gene are DFQATT and SNEGSKA (reference sequence). The CDR3 is 13 amino acids. As DNA, the CDR3 is TGCAGTGCTAGTGAGAGGGCTGTGAAGCCCCAGCATTTT. Translation: CSASERAVKPQHF.

This clone was counted between two and nine times. The genes are TRBV6-2 or TRBV6-3 and TRBJ2-1, with D possibly matching TRBD1 (5 bases). CDR3 size: 13 residues. V shed 6 bases and J shed 4 bases, with 10 bases lying between them. Germline V gene sequence: CDR1 MNHEY, CDR2 SVGEGT. The CDR3 spells CASSLQGYNEQFF. In DNA, the CDR3 is TGTGCCAGCAGCCTTCAGGGTTACAATGAGCAGTTCTTC.

The chain has TRBV18 and TRBJ1-4; a possible D gene is TRBD1 (6 bases). The CDR3 is 16 residues long. Trimming took 4 bases from V and 5 from J, leaving 17 bases between them. Germline V CDR1 and CDR2: KGHSH, LQKENI. The DNA of the CDR3 is TGTGCCAGCTCACTATTCGTCGGGCAGGGGAATGAAAAACTGTTTTTT. This sequence encodes CASSLFVGQGNEKLFF.

The V and J genes are TRBV18 and TRBJ1-2, with 7 positions matching TRBD1. The CDR3 contains 16 residues. With V trimmed by 5 bases and J by 8 bases, 17 bases remained unmatched. Per the germline V gene, CDR1 is KGHSH and CDR2 is LQKENI. DNA of the CDR3: TGTGCCAGCTCATCCGATACCCCGAACAGGGGTGACGGCTACACCTTC. It encodes CASSSDTPNRGDGYTF.

The chain has TRBV18 and TRBJ1-1; maybe TRBD1 (6 bases). CDR1 KGHSH and CDR2 LQKENI come from the germline V gene. V lost 6 bases, J lost 6 bases, and 17 bases lay in between. The CDR3 has 14 residues. CDR3 nucleotides: TGTGCCAGCTCGTCCACAGGGTTAGGGGCTGAAGCTTTCTTT. Translating gives CASSSTGLGAEAFF.

The rearrangement links TRBV7-3 to TRBJ2-2, with 7 bases lining up with TRBD2. The CDR3 length is 16 residues. V shed 0 bases and J 2 bases; nucleotides not matched to a gene: 3. Per germline, CDR1 SGHTA and CDR2 FQGTGA. As DNA, the CDR3 is TGTGCCAGCAGCTTAACCGGGACTACCAACACCGGGGAGCTGTTTTTT. Translated: CASSLTGTTNTGELFF.

The chain joins TRBV3-1 (or the pseudogene TRBV3-2) to TRBJ2-1; TRBD2 matches 10 bases. The V gene's germline CDR1 is LGHDT and CDR2 YNNKEL (reference sequence). The V segment lost 1 base and the J segment 5 bases; nucleotides outside the gene matches: 8. The CDR3 totals 17 residues. CDR3 DNA sequence: TGTGCCAGCAGCCAAGCCCTACTAGCGGGGAACCACAATGAGCAGTTCTTC. It yields the protein CASSQALLAGNHNEQFF.

The chain employs TRBV19 and TRBJ2-7, with 11 bases lining up with TRBD1. CDR3 length: 16 amino acids. Germline assignment: CDR1 LNHDA and CDR2 SQIVND (reference sequence). J gave up 3 bases and V 0 bases, and 4 bases lay outside the gene matches. CDR3 residues: CASSIEAGTGGYEQYF. DNA for the CDR3: TGTGCCAGTAGTATAGAGGCCGGGACAGGGGGCTACGAGCAGTACTTC. The complete variable domain, with remaining parts taken from reference TRBV19 and TRBJ2-7, reads DGGITQSPKYLFRKEGQNVTLSCEQNLNHDAMYWYRQDPGQGLRLIYYSQIVNDFQKGDIAEGYSVSREKKESFPLTVTSAQKNPTAFYLCASSIEAGTGGYEQYFGPGTRLTVT.

This chain uses TRBV12-3 or TRBV12-4 with TRBJ2-5; D may be TRBD1 (5 bases). This CDR3 has 13 amino acids. Trimming took off 6 bases at V and 7 bases at J, with 15 bases between the two ends. CDR3 protein: CASSADSRRTQYF. CDR3 DNA sequence: TGTGCCAGCAGCGCCGACAGTAGAAGGACCCAGTACTTC.

The chain recombines TRBV18 with TRBJ1-2; D is perhaps TRBD1 (6 bases). CDR1 and CDR2 (germline): KGHSH, LQKENI. V lost 3 bases and J lost 0, with 11 bases in between. This CDR3 region has 15 residues. In nucleotides, the CDR3 is TGTGCCAGCTCACCCCGGACAGATACTAACTATGGCTACACCTTC. It specifies CASSPRTDTNYGYTF.

The rearrangement links TRBV4-1 to TRBJ2-3; 8 bases are shared with TRBD2. Germline V lookup: CDR1 MGHRA, CDR2 YSYEKL. The CDR3 is 15 residues long. The trim removed 0 bases at V and 5 bases at J, leaving 4 bases unmatched. CDR3 sequence: CASSQDRGGIDTQYF. CDR3 DNA: TGCGCCAGCAGCCAAGATCGGGGGGGCATAGATACGCAGTATTTT.

This chain connects TRBV5-8 to TRBJ1-1; 9 bases line up with TRBD1. This CDR3 has 14 residues. The V and J ends lost 1 base and 8 bases, in that order; junction bases with no gene match: 6. Germline assignment: CDR1 SGHTS and CDR2 YDEGEE. CDR3 sequence: CASSLMGQGEEAFF. For the CDR3, the DNA is TGTGCCAGCAGCTTGATGGGACAGGGCGAAGAAGCTTTCTTT. Using reference TRBV5-8 and TRBJ1-1 for the parts outside the CDR3, the full variable domain is EAGVTQSPTHLIKTRGQQATLRCSPISGHTSVYWYQQALGLGLQFLLWYDEGEERNRGNFPPRFSGRQFPNYSSELNVNALELEDSALYLCASSLMGQGEEAFFGQGTRLTVV.

This sequence joins TRBV30 and TRBJ1-4; a weak D match, TRBD1 (5 bases). CDR1 and CDR2 from the germline V gene are GTSNPN and SVGIG (reference sequence). The CDR3 is 14 residues long. V lost 8 bases, J lost 4 bases, and 17 bases lay in between. CDR3 coding DNA: TGTGCCGGATCACCGGGACTGCGTAATGAAAAACTGTTTTTT. Translated: CAGSPGLRNEKLFF.